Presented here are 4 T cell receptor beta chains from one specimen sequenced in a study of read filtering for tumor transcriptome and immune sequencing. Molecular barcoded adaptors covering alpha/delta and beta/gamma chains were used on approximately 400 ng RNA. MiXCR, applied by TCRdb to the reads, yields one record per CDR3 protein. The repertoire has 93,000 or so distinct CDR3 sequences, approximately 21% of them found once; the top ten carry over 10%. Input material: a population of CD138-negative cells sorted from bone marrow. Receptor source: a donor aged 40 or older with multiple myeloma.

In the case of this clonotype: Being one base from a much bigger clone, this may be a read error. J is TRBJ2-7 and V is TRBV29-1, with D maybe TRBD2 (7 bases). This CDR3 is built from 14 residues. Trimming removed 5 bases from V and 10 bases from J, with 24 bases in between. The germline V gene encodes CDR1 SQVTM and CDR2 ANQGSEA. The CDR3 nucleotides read TGCAGCGTTAGTGGGGGGGCCATCCCGGCGCGCCAGTACTTC. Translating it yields CSVSGGAIPARQYF.

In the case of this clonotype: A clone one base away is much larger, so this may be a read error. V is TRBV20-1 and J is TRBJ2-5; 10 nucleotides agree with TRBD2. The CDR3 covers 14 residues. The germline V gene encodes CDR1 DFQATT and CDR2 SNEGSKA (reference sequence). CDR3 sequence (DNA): TGCAGTGCTACCTTAGCGGGGGGAGGGGAGACCCTGTACTTC. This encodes CSATLAGGGETLYF.

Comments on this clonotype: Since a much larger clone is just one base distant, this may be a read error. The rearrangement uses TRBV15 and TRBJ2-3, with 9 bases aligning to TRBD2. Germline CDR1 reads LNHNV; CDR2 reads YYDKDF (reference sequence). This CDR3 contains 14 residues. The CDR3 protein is CPTKRGEMTDTQYF. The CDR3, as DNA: TGTCCCACCAAGCGGGGGGAGATGACAGATACGCAGTATTTT.

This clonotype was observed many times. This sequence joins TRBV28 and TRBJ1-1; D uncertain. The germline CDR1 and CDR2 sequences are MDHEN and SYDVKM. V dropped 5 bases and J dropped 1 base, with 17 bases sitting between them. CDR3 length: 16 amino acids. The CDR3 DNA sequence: TGTGCCAGCAGTCCGGGTGAGGTCCTGGGGAACACTGAAGCTTTCTTT. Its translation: CASSPGEVLGNTEAFF.